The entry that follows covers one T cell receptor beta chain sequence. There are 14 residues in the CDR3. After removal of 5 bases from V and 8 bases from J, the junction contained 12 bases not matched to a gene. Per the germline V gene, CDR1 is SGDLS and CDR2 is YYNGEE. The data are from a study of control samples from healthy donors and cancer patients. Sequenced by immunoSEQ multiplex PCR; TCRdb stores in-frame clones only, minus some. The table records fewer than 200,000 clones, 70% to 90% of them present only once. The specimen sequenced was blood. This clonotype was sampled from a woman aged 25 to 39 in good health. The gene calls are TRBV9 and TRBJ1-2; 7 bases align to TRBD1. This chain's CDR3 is CASREIDRVRGYTF. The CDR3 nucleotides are TGTGCCAGCAGGGAAATAGACAGGGTCCGGGGCTACACCTTC.